Detailed here is one TCR beta chain. This record comes from a study of blood T cell repertoires in COVID-19. On the study more broadly: Acute and convalescent COVID-19 specimens originated in the United States, Italy and Spain.

Seattle-derived patients entered the study during active infection and were followed longitudinally. In the authors' workflow: The assay estimated nucleated cells by amplifying reference gene primers. Clones were read by immunoSEQ multiplex PCR, and TCRdb kept only the in-frame ones, dropping some. The D gene and trimming were derived from the DNA, and the V and J assignments and clone size from that table. Of approximately 290,000 clones in the sample, approximately 85% are singletons; the top ten hold 0.87%. This sequence was found in a human donor with COVID-19, enrolled during active disease. The donor label of this sample is uncertain. The sample consisted of peripheral blood.

In nucleotides, the CDR3 is TGTGCCAGCAGCTTTCAACTAGCGGGAGTCTCGGAGACCCAGTACTTC. Residues: CASSFQLAGVSETQYF. The chain couples TRBV7-9 to TRBJ2-5; 11 bases fit TRBD2. This CDR3 is built from 16 residues. From germline, CDR1 is SEHNR and CDR2 FQNEAQ (reference sequence). Trimming at V came to 3 bases and at J to 5 bases, leaving 8 bases not matched to a gene.